This T cell receptor (beta chain) stems from a study of OX40 agonist ivuxolimab in advanced cancers. Across the study: Ivuxolimab, an agonistic anti-OX40 (CD134) antibody, was given to patients.

Some clones are missing from TCRdb's copy, which holds only in-frame ones; the method was immunoSEQ multiplex PCR. This sample carries 90,000 to 100,000 clones, about 85% of them seen once, and the ten largest clones take about 3.8%. Germline CDR1 reads SEHNR; CDR2 reads FQNEAQ (reference sequence). The CDR3 extends over 13 amino acids. Trimming took off 5 bases at V and 0 bases at J, with 8 bases between the two ends. This clone occurred a few times. What it binds is not known. Notes on the study in general: CD4+ and CD8+ T cells in blood underwent clonal expansion by week 6 at 0.1 to 3.0 mg/kg. Clonal expansion was among the lowest in partial responders at 0.1-3.0 mg/kg, especially CD8+.

The receptor was derived from an adult with an advanced solid tumor such as melanoma, head and neck, liver or kidney cancer. The rearrangement links TRBV7-9 to TRBJ2-7; D is ambiguous. Sequencing used CD4+ or CD8+ T cells sorted from blood, obtained in a trial of the OX40 agonist ivuxolimab. The CDR3 sequence: CASSLVVSYEQYF. The CDR3 region has the DNA TGTGCCAGCAGCCTTGTAGTCTCCTACGAGCAGTACTTC.